A single sample gave rise to the 26 T cell receptor beta chains below, sequenced in a study of blood T cell repertoires in COVID-19. TCRdb keeps only in-frame clones here, not all; method: immunoSEQ multiplex PCR. Among 27,000 or so clones listed, 80% to 90% were seen once. The source material was peripheral blood. The receptor source for this set is a human donor in a cohort sampled during active COVID-19.

The chain couples TRBV7-9 to TRBJ1-3; possible D gene TRBD1, 5 bases. Germline CDR1 and CDR2: SEHNR and FQNEAQ (reference sequence). The CDR3 sequence is 13 residues long. V was shortened by 6 bases and J by 4 bases, with 10 bases between the two germline ends. CDR3 bases: TGTGCCAGCAGGGGAGGGGCAGGAAACACCATATATTTT. Translation gives CASRGGAGNTIYF.

This sequence joins TRBV11-2 and TRBJ2-3; 7 bases fit TRBD2. The V gene's germline CDR1 is SGHAT and CDR2 FQNNGV. The CDR3 has 16 residues. The V segment lost 2 bases and the J segment 0 bases; nucleotides outside the gene matches: 5. CDR3 bases: TGTGCCAGCAGCTTACGTGCGGGACTAAGCACAGATACGCAGTATTTT. Residues: CASSLRAGLSTDTQYF.

The chain combines TRBV5-4 with TRBJ1-6; 10 bases align to TRBD1. Per germline, CDR1 SGHNT and CDR2 YYREEE (reference sequence). This CDR3 comprises 15 residues. The V and J ends lost 3 bases and 7 bases, in that order; junction bases with no gene match: 4. As DNA, the CDR3 is TGTGCCAGCAGCTCTTCGACAGGGGGCAATTCACCCCTCCACTTT. It codes for CASSSSTGGNSPLHF.

The chain is built from TRBV30 and TRBJ2-1, with no clear D. V was cut by 5 bases and J by 1 base, with 3 bases left in between. CDR3 length: 11 residues. The germline gives CDR1 GTSNPN, CDR2 SVGIG (reference sequence). Here the CDR3 reads CAWRSYNEQFF. The CDR3 bases are TGTGCCTGGCGGTCCTACAATGAGCAGTTCTTC.

The J gene is TRBJ1-2, the V gene TRBV2; the D is unclear. The CDR3 has 11 amino acids. From germline, CDR1 is SNHLY and CDR2 FYNNEI. V was cut by 3 bases and J by 8 bases, with 7 bases left in between. The CDR3 nucleotides read TGTGCCAGCAGTGACGTGAGGGGCTACACCTTC. Translating gives CASSDVRGYTF.

The V gene is TRBV12-5, the J gene TRBJ2-3, with D possibly matching TRBD2 (5 bases). The germline V gene has CDR1 LGHNT and CDR2 FRNRAP. This CDR3 comprises 15 residues. The germline V and J ends were trimmed by 6 bases and 5 bases, with 18 bases remaining between them. CDR3 residues: CASGLFSAGRDTQYF. The CDR3 coding sequence is TGTGCTAGTGGCCTATTCAGCGCGGGTCGAGATACGCAGTATTTT.

This rearrangement joins TRBV5-4 to TRBJ2-7, with a possible D match to TRBD1 (6 bases). Between the trimmed V and J ends, which lost 3 bases and 4 bases, there was a span of 14 bases. Germline-derived CDR1 and CDR2 are SGHNT and YYREEE (reference sequence). This CDR3 has 14 amino acids. CDR3 bases: TGTGCCAGCAGCTCTCCAGGGGCTCGTTACGAGCAGTACTTC. Translated, it gives CASSSPGARYEQYF.

The V gene is TRBV9, the J gene TRBJ2-3; D might be TRBD2 (5 bases). V was cut by 2 bases and J by 2 bases, with 12 bases left in between. Germline V gene lookup returns CDR1 SGDLS and CDR2 YYNGEE. The CDR3 covers 15 residues. CDR3 sequence reads: CASSVGVGDTDTQYF. CDR3 sequence (DNA): TGTGCCAGCAGCGTCGGGGTTGGGGACACAGATACGCAGTATTTT.

The J gene is TRBJ2-6, the V gene TRBV9; a weak D match, TRBD1 (6 bases). CDR1 is SGDLS and CDR2 is YYNGEE in the germline V gene. This CDR3 spans 15 amino acids. The V end was cut by 5 bases, the J end by 0 bases, with 9 bases between. The CDR3 spells CASRDSNSGANVLTF. CDR3 nucleotides: TGTGCCAGCAGGGACAGTAACTCTGGGGCCAACGTCCTGACTTTC.

The chain links TRBV5-1 to TRBJ2-3; tentatively, D is TRBD2 (7 bases). Germline loops: CDR1 SGHRS, CDR2 YFSETQ. Trimming cost V 6 bases and J 5 bases, with 19 bases left between them. This CDR3 has 15 residues. The CDR3 protein is CASTLGGATQDTQYF. In nucleotides, the CDR3 is TGCGCCAGCACGTTAGGGGGGGCCACACAAGATACGCAGTATTTT.

This rearrangement joins TRBV6-1 to TRBJ2-3, with 7 bases matching TRBD1. The V gene end was trimmed by 4 bases and the J gene end by 3 bases; junction bases not matched to a gene: 10. The CDR3 spans 16 residues. From germline, CDR1 is MNHNS and CDR2 SASEGT. Written as DNA, the CDR3 is TGTGCCAGCAGTGGATCTCTGACAGGGCGGACAGATACGCAGTATTTT. Translation: CASSGSLTGRTDTQYF.

V and J are TRBV5-1 and TRBJ2-5; 8 nucleotides agree with TRBD1. V lost 4 bases to trimming and J lost 3 bases; unmatched junction nucleotides: 11. Germline-derived CDR1 and CDR2 are SGHRS and YFSETQ. The CDR3 is made up of 16 amino acids. The CDR3 loop reads CASSLHGQGAEETQYF. The CDR3 nucleotides are TGCGCCAGCAGCCTACACGGACAGGGTGCGGAAGAGACCCAGTACTTC.

The chain couples TRBV5-4 to TRBJ2-1; 9 bases are a match to TRBD1. The germline V gene encodes CDR1 SGHNT and CDR2 YYREEE (reference sequence). This CDR3 contains 16 residues. Trimming removed 2 bases from V and 7 bases from J; junction bases left unmatched: 10. The CDR3 DNA sequence: TGTGCCAGCAGCTTACCCCCAACAGGGGGCGGGAATGAGCAGTTCTTC. Protein product: CASSLPPTGGGNEQFF. The full variable domain, completed using reference TRBV5-4 and TRBJ2-1, is ETGVTQSPTHLIKTRGQQVTLRCSSQSGHNTVSWYQQALGQGPQFIFQYYREEENGRGNFPPRFSGLQFPNYSSELNVNALELDDSALYLCASSLPPTGGGNEQFFGPGTRLTVL.

The gene calls are TRBV7-9 and TRBJ2-7; 8 positions match TRBD1. CDR1 SEHNR and CDR2 FQNEAQ come from the germline V gene (reference sequence). The CDR3 runs to 13 residues. The V segment lost 11 bases and the J segment 0 bases; nucleotides outside the gene matches: 6. CDR3 coding DNA: TGTGCCGGCGGACAGGGAGACTCCTACGAGCAGTACTTC. It yields the protein CAGGQGDSYEQYF.

The rearrangement uses TRBV5-5 and TRBJ1-1; no reliable D call. This CDR3 has 13 residues. The V and J ends lost 2 bases and 3 bases respectively, with 8 bases between them. Germline CDR1 is SGHKS and CDR2 is YYEKEE (reference sequence). This CDR3 reads CASSFTSDTEAFF. Here the CDR3 DNA reads TGTGCCAGCAGCTTTACATCCGACACTGAAGCTTTCTTT.

A note on this clone: The same CDR3 is also encoded by other DNA sequences in this sample. The chain joins TRBV19 to TRBJ1-5; D uncertain. The germline CDR1 and CDR2 sequences are LNHDA and SQIVND (reference sequence). Trimming took off 1 base at V and 4 bases at J, with 11 bases between the two ends. This CDR3 comprises 15 residues. For the CDR3, the DNA is TGTGCCAGTAGTATAGTCCCCACGGGTAATCAGCCCCAGCATTTT. Amino acid sequence: CASSIVPTGNQPQHF.

This chain joins TRBV19 and TRBJ1-2, with D possibly TRBD1 on 6 matching bases. Trimming left V 10 bases short and J 6 bases short, with 18 bases between. The CDR3 is 13 residues long. Looked up from germline, CDR1 is LNHDA and CDR2 is SQIVND (reference sequence). CDR3: CATTWTGGHGYTF. For the CDR3, the DNA is TGTGCCACGACATGGACGGGGGGGCATGGCTACACCTTC.

The chain is built from TRBV10-3 and TRBJ1-1; D is possibly TRBD1 (6 bases). With 0 bases removed from V and 0 bases from J, the gap between germline ends came to 26 bases. This CDR3 spans 21 amino acids. Germline V gene lookup returns CDR1 ENHRY and CDR2 SYGVKD. CDR3 nucleotide sequence: TGTGCCATCAGTGAGTCCCGGACAGCAATAACATCCAAGTACATGAACACTGAAGCTTTCTTT. This gives the protein CAISESRTAITSKYMNTEAFF.

The CDR3 sequence: CASTDRGRTQETQYF. The CDR3 nucleotides are TGTGCCAGCACCGATCGGGGAAGGACTCAAGAGACCCAGTACTTC. J is TRBJ2-5 and V is TRBV13, with D tentatively TRBD2 (5 bases). Germline loops: CDR1 PRHDT, CDR2 FYEKMQ (reference sequence). Trimming pared 7 bases from V and 2 bases from J, leaving 17 bases between. The CDR3 is 15 residues long.

The gene calls are TRBV5-1 and TRBJ2-3; 11 bases are a match to TRBD2. Germline-derived CDR1 and CDR2 are SGHRS and YFSETQ. The CDR3 contains 16 residues. Germline trimming cut 5 bases from V and 4 bases from J; bases unmatched to any gene: 9. The CDR3 region is CASSFNSGGAADTQYF. The CDR3 DNA sequence: TGCGCCAGCAGTTTTAATAGCGGGGGGGCCGCAGATACGCAGTATTTT.

V and J are TRBV30 and TRBJ1-5; a weak D match, TRBD1 (5 bases). Per germline, CDR1 GTSNPN and CDR2 SVGIG (reference sequence). Trimming cost V 4 bases and J 5 bases, with 9 bases left between them. The length of the CDR3 is 12 residues. The CDR3 DNA sequence: TGTGCCTGGAACGGGGGGGATCAGCCCCAGCATTTT. This sequence encodes CAWNGGDQPQHF.

V and J are TRBV10-1 and TRBJ2-1, with 9 bases matching TRBD1. V was clipped by 7 bases and J by 6 bases; unmatched bases: 7. Germline CDR1 is WNHNN and CDR2 is SYGVQD (reference sequence). The CDR3 extends over 14 amino acids. The CDR3 DNA reads as TGCGCCAGCACCAGGGACAGGGTCAGCAATGAGCAGTTCTTC. Amino acid sequence: CASTRDRVSNEQFF.

Note on this clone: Mismatch with germline at one junction end may stem from a read error. This sequence joins TRBV4-1 and TRBJ2-5; TRBD2 agrees at 7 bases. This CDR3 has 16 residues. CDR1 is MGHRA and CDR2 is YSYEKL in the germline V gene. CDR3 region: CASSLTSWVPRESQYF. In nucleotides, the CDR3 is TGCGCCAGCAGCCTGACTAGCTGGGTCCCAAGAGAGTCCCAGTACTTC.

CDR3 residues: CASSPRGGSNSPLHF. CDR3 sequence (DNA): TGTGCCAGCAGCCCAAGGGGGGGCTCTAATTCACCCCTCCACTTT. The rearrangement uses TRBV9 and TRBJ1-6, with D possibly matching TRBD1 (6 bases). Germline V gives CDR1 SGDLS, CDR2 YYNGEE. This CDR3 is 15 amino acids long. V gave up 4 bases and J gave up 6 bases, with 14 bases separating them.

The V gene is TRBV5-1, the J gene TRBJ1-6, with 7 bases lining up with TRBD1. CDR3 length: 15 residues. The germline CDR1 and CDR2 sequences are SGHRS and YFSETQ. V trimming: 1 base; J trimming: 7 bases; junction bases outside the gene matches: 5. The CDR3 DNA follows: TGCGCCAGCAGCTTGTCTCAGGGGGTGAATTCACCCCTCCACTTT. Encoded protein: CASSLSQGVNSPLHF.

Only a few counts were recorded for this clone. DNA for the CDR3: TGTGCCAGCAGCTCCCAGGGTCAATATAGCAATCAGCCCCAGCATTTT. Translating gives CASSSQGQYSNQPQHF. The chain combines TRBV5-6 with TRBJ1-5, with D maybe TRBD1 (5 bases). With 3 bases removed from V and 0 bases from J, the gap between germline ends came to 13 bases. The CDR3 extends over 16 amino acids. Germline CDR1 and CDR2: SGHDT and YYEEEE.